This TCR beta chain was retrieved from a study of blood T cell repertoires in COVID-19. Some clones are missing from TCRdb's copy, which holds only in-frame ones; the method was immunoSEQ multiplex PCR. The profile shows about 170,000 clones, roughly 88% of them singletons. V was cut by 0 bases and J by 0 bases, with 7 bases left in between. Per the germline V gene, CDR1 is SGDLS and CDR2 is YYNGEE. This CDR3 is built from 16 residues. V and J are TRBV9 and TRBJ1-6; D is uncertain. The clonotype was recovered from a man older than 75 with COVID-19, enrolled during active disease. Input material: peripheral blood. The CDR3 sequence is CASSVGGSSYNSPLHF. CDR3 DNA: TGTGCCAGCAGCGTAGGAGGGAGCTCCTATAATTCACCCCTCCACTTT.